These 23 T cell receptor beta chains were all obtained from the same sample, sequenced in a study of T cells in localized non-small cell lung cancer. Here immunoSEQ multiplex PCR was the method, and the copy in TCRdb shows in-frame clones only, minus some. Here the sample spans about 1,500 clones, roughly a quarter being singletons. The source was normal lung tissue next to the tumor, collected before any cancer treatment. The source is a male donor aged 60 or older with stage II squamous cell lung carcinoma.

V usage is TRBV9 and J usage is TRBJ2-7, with 9 nucleotides matching TRBD1. CDR1 and CDR2 (germline): SGDLS, YYNGEE. With V trimmed by 0 bases and J by 3 bases, 10 bases remained unmatched. This CDR3 is built from 17 residues. The CDR3 spells CASSVATTPGQGYEQYF. The DNA for the CDR3 is TGTGCCAGCAGCGTAGCTACCACCCCGGGACAGGGCTACGAGCAGTACTTC.

This clone was observed a few times. CDR3 bases: TGTGCCAGCAGTATACTAGCGGGGGCCTCCTACGAGCAGTACTTC. Protein sequence: CASSILAGASYEQYF. V and J are TRBV6-8 and TRBJ2-7, with 11 bases aligning to TRBD2. The germline V gene has CDR1 MNHGY and CDR2 SAAAGT. The junction had 3 bases not matched to a gene; V was cut back by 5 bases and J by 0 bases. CDR3 size: 15 residues.

J is TRBJ1-5 and V is TRBV11-3; TRBD1 matches at 10 bases. Trimming cost V 5 bases and J 0 bases; bases outside gene matches: 13. The CDR3 loop spans 19 amino acids. Germline lookup yields CDR1 SGHNT and CDR2 YENEEA. The CDR3 loop is CASSPRTGGFGSSNQPQHF. DNA for the CDR3: TGTGCCAGCAGCCCAAGGACAGGGGGATTCGGGAGTAGCAATCAGCCCCAGCATTTT.

This clone was observed a handful of times. This rearrangement joins TRBV15 to TRBJ1-3; D might be TRBD1 (5 bases). CDR1 and CDR2 (germline): LNHNV, YYDKDF (reference sequence). The V and J ends lost 6 bases and 4 bases respectively, with 19 bases between them. This CDR3 comprises 16 residues. The CDR3 sequence is CATSRDALKSGNTIYF. The DNA of the CDR3 is TGTGCCACCAGTCGGGACGCTTTAAAATCCGGAAACACCATATATTTT.

The rearrangement links TRBV30 to TRBJ1-1, with D hard to call. Germline lookup yields CDR1 GTSNPN and CDR2 SVGIG (reference sequence). There are 14 residues in the CDR3. V was pared by 4 bases and J by 4 bases, with 16 bases between. The CDR3 coding sequence is TGTGCCTGGATTCAATACGGGCGAATCACTGAAGCTTTCTTT. It encodes CAWIQYGRITEAFF.

The rearrangement joins TRBV19 to TRBJ1-5; maybe TRBD1 (6 bases). Germline V lookup: CDR1 LNHDA, CDR2 SQIVND (reference sequence). This CDR3 comprises 15 residues. V lost 6 bases to trimming and J lost 5 bases, with 17 bases between them. The CDR3 here is CASSLTAGGHQPQHF. CDR3 nucleotide sequence: TGTGCCAGTAGCCTCACGGCGGGGGGGCATCAGCCCCAGCATTTT.

This clone was recorded a few times. The J gene is TRBJ2-2, the V gene TRBV9; 7 bases match TRBD2. The CDR3 is made up of 13 amino acids. J gave up 2 bases and V 7 bases, and 2 bases lay outside the gene matches. Per the germline V gene, CDR1 is SGDLS and CDR2 is YYNGEE. The CDR3 bases are TGTGCCAGCGGGACTAAAAACACCGGGGAGCTGTTTTTT. This translates into CASGTKNTGELFF.

This clone is labeled as medium-sized. V and J are TRBV6-8 and TRBJ2-5, with 7 bases fitting TRBD1. J was trimmed by 4 bases and V by 2 bases; bases with no gene match: 4. There are 14 residues in the CDR3. Germline V lookup: CDR1 MNHGY, CDR2 SAAAGT. The CDR3: CASSYGDRAETQYF. CDR3 sequence (DNA): TGTGCCAGCAGTTACGGTGACAGGGCAGAGACCCAGTACTTC.

This clone was found a few times. This chain joins TRBV6-1 and TRBJ1-4; D uncertain. The CDR3 loop spans 15 amino acids. The V end lost 1 base, the J end lost 12 bases, and 18 bases lay between the germline ends. CDR1 and CDR2 from the germline V gene are MNHNS and SASEGT. The CDR3 bases are TGTGCCAGCAGTGAAGAGTGGGGTCCGACAACGCAACTGTTTTTT. Protein: CASSEEWGPTTQLFF.

The chain employs TRBV6-8 and TRBJ1-4; TRBD1 aligns across 7 bases. Unmatched junction bases numbered 8, after V lost 5 bases and J lost 2 bases. The CDR3 has 16 residues. Per germline, CDR1 MNHGY and CDR2 SAAAGT. CDR3 protein: CASSPTGVRTNEKLFF. The CDR3 nucleotides are TGTGCCAGCAGTCCAACAGGGGTCCGGACTAATGAAAAACTGTTTTTT.

V gene TRBV19 combines with J gene TRBJ2-1; D tentatively fits TRBD1 or TRBD2 (5 bases each). Trimming removed 1 base from V and 7 bases from J, with 8 bases in between. The CDR3 length is 13 residues. From germline, CDR1 is LNHDA and CDR2 SQIVND (reference sequence). The CDR3 nucleotides are TGTGCCAGTAGTATAGTTTGGGGGAATGAGCAGTTCTTC. This gives the protein CASSIVWGNEQFF.

The chain combines TRBV18 with TRBJ1-1, with 10 bases matching TRBD1. Germline assignment: CDR1 KGHSH and CDR2 LQKENI. The V gene end was trimmed by 3 bases and the J gene end by 5 bases; junction bases not matched to a gene: 3. This CDR3 comprises 14 residues. Here the CDR3 DNA reads TGTGCCAGCTCACCGACGGACAGGGGGACTGAAGCTTTCTTT. Amino acid sequence: CASSPTDRGTEAFF.

By share, this clone counts as medium-sized. V usage is TRBV11-3 and J usage is TRBJ1-5, with 9 nucleotides matching TRBD1. The J segment lost 7 bases and the V segment lost 3 bases, leaving 7 bases of the junction unmatched. There are 15 residues in the CDR3. The germline CDR1 and CDR2 sequences are SGHNT and YENEEA. The CDR3 DNA follows: TGTGCCAGCAGCTTTGCGGGACAGGGCAGGCAGCCCCAGCATTTT. Encoded protein: CASSFAGQGRQPQHF.

By frequency in the sample, this clone is large. The rearrangement uses TRBV30 and TRBJ1-6, with a weak D call TRBD1 (5 bases). This CDR3 comprises 13 residues. Germline loops: CDR1 GTSNPN, CDR2 SVGIG (reference sequence). Trimming stripped 4 bases from V and 9 bases from J, with 13 bases between. The CDR3 loop is CAWIGRDASPLHF. The CDR3 bases are TGTGCCTGGATAGGCAGGGACGCTTCACCCCTCCACTTT.

By proportion, this clone is medium-sized. V gene TRBV11-3 combines with J gene TRBJ1-1, with 8 bases lining up with TRBD1. Per the germline V gene, CDR1 is SGHNT and CDR2 is YENEEA. CDR3 length: 16 residues. V was pared by 3 bases and J by 1 base, with 7 bases of the junction left unmatched. The CDR3 reads CASSFSLGTGNTEAFF. CDR3 nucleotides: TGTGCCAGCAGCTTCAGTCTTGGGACAGGGAACACTGAAGCTTTCTTT.

The chain employs TRBV18 and TRBJ2-2, with D tentatively TRBD1 (6 bases). Germline V gene lookup returns CDR1 KGHSH and CDR2 LQKENI. Trimming cost V 4 bases and J 6 bases, with 12 bases left between them. The CDR3 contains 14 residues. CDR3 bases: TGTGCCAGCTCACGCATTACAGGGTCCGGGGAGCTGTTTTTT. It encodes CASSRITGSGELFF.

This clone has only a few counts. This chain uses TRBV28 with TRBJ1-5; 8 bases match TRBD1. The CDR3 sequence is 15 residues long. Germline assignment: CDR1 MDHEN and CDR2 SYDVKM. With V trimmed by 6 bases and J by 2 bases, 6 bases remained unmatched. The CDR3 sequence is CASRLPGGGNQPQHF. The CDR3 DNA is TGTGCCAGCAGGCTACCAGGGGGCGGCAATCAGCCCCAGCATTTT.

As regards this clone: This sample also contains other DNA sequences that code for the same CDR3. The chain is built from TRBV5-1 and TRBJ2-5; no reliable D call. The V gene's germline CDR1 is SGHRS and CDR2 YFSETQ. CDR3 length: 14 residues. Trimming removed 0 bases from V and 5 bases from J, with 11 bases in between. This CDR3 is CASSLDGGLETQYF. In DNA, the CDR3 is TGCGCCAGCAGCTTGGATGGCGGATTGGAGACCCAGTACTTC.

By frequency in the sample, this clone is medium-sized. DNA of the CDR3: TGCGCCAGCAGCCAGGTGCAGGGGAAGGGAGAAGCTTTCTTT. This codes for CASSQVQGKGEAFF. V is TRBV4-1 and J is TRBJ1-1; the D gene is possibly TRBD1 (6 bases). This CDR3 is 14 amino acids long. The ends were cut back, 3 bases at V and 8 bases at J, with 16 bases in the middle. Germline-derived CDR1 and CDR2 are MGHRA and YSYEKL.

This clone was observed a few times. J is TRBJ2-3 and V is TRBV23-1, with D perhaps matching TRBD1 or TRBD2 (6 bases each). TRBV23-1 has ORF status, its function being uncertain. CDR3 size: 17 residues. Deletions cut 6 bases from V and 1 base from J, with 20 bases between. CDR3 bases: TGCGCCAGCAGCCAAGTTGGCGGAGGGGGTGGCACAGATACGCAGTATTTT. Residues: CASSQVGGGGGTDTQYF.

The V gene is TRBV28, the J gene TRBJ1-3; D gene unclear. Trimming stripped 6 bases from V and 4 bases from J, with 13 bases between. The germline V gene encodes CDR1 MDHEN and CDR2 SYDVKM. CDR3 length: 14 residues. CDR3 amino acids: CASRPDGEGNTIYF. As DNA, the CDR3 is TGTGCCAGCAGACCTGACGGGGAGGGAAACACCATATATTTT. Looking up the rest from reference TRBV28 and TRBJ1-3 gives the full variable domain: DVKVTQSSRYLVKRTGEKVFLECVQDMDHENMFWYRQDPGLGLRLIYFSYDVKMKEKGDIPEGYSVSREKKERFSLILESASTNQTSMYLCASRPDGEGNTIYFGEGSWLTVV.

J is TRBJ1-6 and V is TRBV2, with D perhaps TRBD1 (5 bases). CDR3 length equals 14 residues. The V gene lost 4 bases and the J gene lost 4 bases, with 8 bases spanning the gap. Germline V gene data show CDR1 as SNHLY and CDR2 as FYNNEI. DNA for the CDR3: TGTGCCAGCAGTGCGACAGAATATAATTCACCCCTCCACTTT. Its translation is CASSATEYNSPLHF.

This clone was seen a single time. The V gene is TRBV29-1, the J gene TRBJ1-2; 7 bases line up with TRBD1. This CDR3 is 14 amino acids long. J lost 5 bases, V lost 1 base, and 7 bases had no gene match. Germline V gene lookup returns CDR1 SQVTM and CDR2 ANQGSEA. This chain's CDR3 is CSVEGQGRGYGYTF. The CDR3 coding sequence is TGCAGCGTTGAAGGACAGGGACGGGGGTATGGCTACACCTTC.